Detailed here is one TCR beta chain. Other DNA sequences in the sample encode the same CDR3. Sequencing used immunoSEQ multiplex PCR; TCRdb keeps in-frame clones, though not all of them. This table holds about 310,000 clones, around 90% found once. This sample was included in a study of blood T cell repertoires in COVID-19. At the level of the study: The analysed material was cDNA or gDNA that came from T cells, B-cell-depleted T cells, or PBMCs.

Looked up from germline, CDR1 is SGHTA and CDR2 is FQGNSA. The length of the CDR3 is 16 residues. Trimming took 1 base from V and 1 from J; bases not matched to a gene: 2. The chain carries TRBV7-2 and TRBJ1-5; TRBD1 agrees at 9 bases. The source material was PBMCs or T cells enriched from blood (not recorded which). The receptor was isolated from a woman between 18 and 30 years old who had recovered from COVID-19. The CDR3 loop is CASSLVGQGSNQPQHF. The CDR3 DNA is TGTGCCAGCAGCTTAGTGGGACAGGGAAGCAATCAGCCCCAGCATTTT.